The T cell receptor (beta chain) under discussion was sequenced for a study of shared clonotypes between healthy human individuals. At deep level, the assay was performed. The authors' processing: Junction-only sequences produced by ImmunoSEQ had no quality scores, so filtering differed. The assay was immunoSEQ multiplex PCR, and TCRdb's table has in-frame clones only and misses some. V and J calls and clone size are as listed in that table; D and trimming were resolved from the DNA. Here the sample spans about 380,000 clones, 90% to 98% being singletons. CDR1 and CDR2 (germline): MDHEN, SYDVKM. The CDR3 has 13 amino acids. The trim removed 6 bases at V and 6 bases at J, leaving 6 bases unmatched.

The sequenced sample consisted of memory CD8+ T cells sorted from blood. Subset here: CD45RO+ cells pooled with CCR7-negative TemRA cells. J is TRBJ2-7 and V is TRBV28, with 9 bases fitting TRBD1. The TCR originated in a man in his thirties or forties in good health. CDR3: CASRQGARGEQYF. CDR3 in DNA: TGTGCCAGCAGACAGGGGGCACGAGGCGAGCAGTACTTC.